Listed below are T cell receptor beta chains from one sample, sequenced in a study of T cells in Graves' hyperthyroidism and ophthalmopathy. TCRdb fed the multiplex PCR reads into MiXCR, producing one record per CDR3 protein. The table shows some 560,000 distinct CDR3 sequences, with about 15% occurring only once. Sequencing used blood. These receptors were obtained from a woman in her 30s with Graves' hyperthyroidism. Both conserved end residues are part of each CDR3. A D gene is named only where the DNA matches it firmly. Not every row has a clone size; where given, it reads once, few, many or a size class.

TRBJ2-1 TRBD2 many TRBV20-1 CSARVLAGLSLHEQFF TGCAGTGCTAGAGTTCTAGCGGGATTGAGCCTTCATGAGCAGTTCTTC
TRBJ2-2 NA NA TRBV11-2 CASSLEIYGTGELFF TGTGCCAGCAGCTTAGAGATTTATGGGACCGGGGAGCTGTTTTTT
TRBJ2-7 TRBD2 NA TRBV6-1 CEEPSIAGGQGEQYF TGTGAAGAACCGAGTATAGCGGGAGGGCAAGGCGAGCAGTACTTC
TRBJ1-2 TRBD1 NA TRBV29-1 CSVEDPGQLYGYTF TGCAGCGTTGAAGACCCGGGACAGCTCTATGGCTACACCTTC
TRBJ2-2 TRBD2 many TRBV5-1 CASSPPSGRGTGELFF TGCGCCAGCAGCCCCCCTAGCGGGAGGGGGACCGGGGAGCTGTTTTTT
TRBJ1-1 TRBD1 NA TRBV20-1 CSAQGVGREAFF TGCAGTGCTCAGGGGGTAGGACGCGAAGCTTTCTTT
TRBJ2-1 NA NA TRBV19 CASRTTAGATYNEQFF TGTGCCAGTCGGACTACCGCAGGGGCGACCTACAATGAGCAGTTCTTC
TRBJ2-2 TRBD2 many TRBV2 CASSLTSGRAGELFF TGTGCCAGCAGCCTTACTAGCGGGAGGGCCGGGGAGCTGTTTTTT
TRBJ2-7 TRBD2 many TRBV11-3 CASSLDLSRTSGVDEQYF TGTGCCAGCAGCTTAGACCTCTCACGGACTAGCGGGGTGGACGAGCAGTACTTC
TRBJ2-3 TRBD2 NA TRBV29-1 CSVATSAYVGKQYF TGCAGCGTTGCGACTAGCGCATACGTTGGTAAGCAGTATTTT
TRBJ2-1 NA many TRBV7-9 CASSLGVGGGQFF TGTGCCAGCAGCTTAGGGGTCGGAGGGGGGCAGTTCTTC
TRBJ1-2 TRBD1 NA TRBV4-2 CASSQLGGLVYGYTF TGTGCCAGCAGCCAACTAGGGGGCTTGGTCTATGGCTACACCTTC
TRBJ1-2 NA many TRBV20-1 CSARDSGNYGYTF TGCAGTGCTAGAGATTCGGGGAACTATGGCTACACCTTC
TRBJ2-1 NA many TRBV11-2 CASSPDRRKGGVSSYNEQFF TGTGCCAGCAGCCCGGACAGGCGGAAAGGAGGGGTTAGCTCCTACAATGAGCAGTTCTTC
TRBJ2-7 NA many TRBV5-1 CASRETTGSYEQYF TGCGCCAGCAGAGAAACCACAGGATCCTACGAGCAGTACTTC
TRBJ2-7 NA many TRBV27 CASSPIPLGSGTYEQYF TGTGCCAGCAGTCCAATCCCCTTAGGATCAGGAACCTACGAGCAGTACTTC
TRBJ1-6 TRBD1 few TRBV20-1 CSARGGATGSSYNSPLHF TGCAGTGCTAGAGGAGGTGCGACAGGGAGCTCCTATAATTCACCCCTCCACTTT
TRBJ1-1 NA few TRBV4-2 CASSQDDPVAYTEAFF TGTGCCAGCAGCCAAGATGACCCGGTAGCGTACACTGAAGCTTTCTTT
TRBJ2-6 NA few TRBV6-2/TRBV6-3 CASSSTVGSSGANVLTF TGTGCCAGCAGTTCTACGGTCGGGTCGAGCGGGGCCAACGTCCTGACTTTC
TRBJ1-2 NA few TRBV7-6 CASSLDSWVPSYTF TGTGCCAGCAGCTTAGATAGCTGGGTTCCGAGCTACACCTTC
TRBJ1-2 NA few TRBV5-1 CASRRDENYGYTF TGCGCCAGCAGACGGGACGAAAACTATGGCTACACCTTC
TRBJ2-7 NA NA TRBV7-9 CASSLTPITYEQYF TGTGCCAGCAGCTTAACACCGATCACCTACGAGCAGTACTTC
TRBJ2-3 TRBD2 few TRBV12-3/TRBV12-4 CASSLSRGGVSTDTQYF TGTGCCAGCAGTCTCAGCCGGGGGGGGGTATCTACAGATACGCAGTATTTT
TRBJ2-3 TRBD2 many TRBV13 CASSASTSGSRDTQYF TGTGCCAGCAGCGCGTCGACTAGCGGGTCTAGAGATACGCAGTATTTT
TRBJ2-2 NA many TRBV7-6 CASAQRAGELFF TGTGCCAGCGCCCAGCGGGCCGGGGAGCTGTTTTTT
TRBJ2-5 TRBD2 few TRBV12-3/TRBV12-4 CASSLALGLAGQPQETQYF TGTGCCAGCAGTTTAGCGCTGGGGCTAGCGGGACAACCACAAGAGACCCAGTACTTC
TRBJ2-1 TRBD2 NA TRBV30 CAWSDGVALAAMTLSNEQFF TGTGCCTGGAGCGACGGGGTGGCACTAGCGGCCATGACTTTAAGCAATGAGCAGTTCTTC
TRBJ2-5 NA few TRBV2 CASSSTLQEETQYF TGTGCCAGCAGTTCAACTTTACAGGAAGAGACCCAGTACTTC
TRBJ1-2 NA NA TRBV6-1 CASGLTSGYTF TGTGCCAGCGGGTTGACTTCGGGCTACACCTTC
TRBJ2-2 TRBD2 few TRBV24-1 CATSDSSGRKGLSGELFF TGTGCCACCAGTGATTCTAGCGGGAGGAAAGGGTTGTCCGGGGAGCTGTTTTTT
TRBJ2-7 TRBD2 many TRBV3-1 CASSQGAGEPYEQYF TGTGCCAGCAGCCAAGGGGCGGGAGAGCCCTACGAGCAGTACTTC
TRBJ1-2 NA many TRBV7-2 CASSLQPGAMGGYTF TGTGCCAGCAGCTTACAGCCGGGGGCAATGGGGGGCTACACCTTC
TRBJ2-3 NA many TRBV6-1 CASSPASAFTDTQYF TGTGCCAGCAGTCCCGCCTCGGCGTTCACAGATACGCAGTATTTT
TRBJ2-1 TRBD1 many TRBV12-3/TRBV12-4 CASRQDRETYNEQFF TGTGCCAGCAGACAAGACAGGGAAACCTACAATGAGCAGTTCTTC
TRBJ2-1 TRBD2 NA TRBV27 CAGSLSRTGVVAGGDEQFF TGTGCCGGCAGTTTATCCCGGACAGGGGTAGTAGCGGGAGGGGATGAGCAGTTCTTC
TRBJ1-5 NA many TRBV27 CASSLGASYSNQPQHF TGTGCCAGCAGTTTAGGGGCCTCTTATAGCAATCAGCCCCAGCATTTT
TRBJ2-5 TRBD1 NA TRBV12-3/TRBV12-4 CASSRQGPSETQYF TGTGCCAGCAGCCGACAGGGCCCATCGGAGACCCAGTACTTC
TRBJ2-3 NA few TRBV27 CASAEEGTDTQYF TGTGCCAGTGCGGAGGAGGGCACAGATACGCAGTATTTT
TRBJ2-7 NA few TRBV5-6 CASSRIGTYISYEQYF TGTGCCAGCAGTAGAATAGGGACTTATATATCCTACGAGCAGTACTTC
TRBJ2-7 TRBD2 NA TRBV30 CAWIYASGYEQYF TGTGCCTGGATCTATGCTAGCGGCTACGAGCAGTACTTC
TRBJ2-7 TRBD2 many TRBV6-1 CASSPITGTSGRYEQYF TGTGCCAGCAGTCCTATTACCGGGACTAGCGGGAGATACGAGCAGTACTTC
TRBJ1-6 TRBD1 NA TRBV20-1 CSARRDRERPDSPLHF TGCAGTGCTAGAAGGGACAGAGAGAGACCTGATTCACCCCTCCACTTT
TRBJ2-2 TRBD2 NA TRBV6-5 CASSYYNVVIAGEGTGELFF TGTGCCAGCAGTTACTACAATGTGGTTATAGCGGGAGAGGGTACCGGGGAGCTGTTTTTT
TRBJ1-2 NA NA TRBV4-1 CASSQARYDNYGYTF TGCGCCAGCAGCCAAGCCCGCTACGATAACTATGGCTACACCTTC
TRBJ2-1 NA NA TRBV30 CAWGPGPQLGEQFF TGTGCCTGGGGGCCCGGGCCCCAATTAGGTGAGCAGTTCTTC